The 28 T cell receptor beta chains reported below all come from one sample, sequenced in a study of blood T cell repertoires in COVID-19. Produced via immunoSEQ multiplex PCR; TCRdb's table is partial and in-frame only. This sample has roughly 380,000 clones, with about 88% found just once. The sequenced sample consisted of PBMCs or T cells enriched from blood (not recorded which). The receptors stem from a woman in her thirties who had been exposed to COVID-19.

The J gene is TRBJ2-2, the V gene TRBV7-2; tentatively, D is TRBD1 (5 bases). Trimming stripped 1 base from V and 1 base from J, with 7 bases between. CDR3 size: 15 residues. Germline V gene sequence: CDR1 SGHTA, CDR2 FQGNSA. Written as DNA, the CDR3 is TGTGCCAGCAGCTTAGACAGGAGGAACACCGGGGAGCTGTTTTTT. Its protein is CASSLDRRNTGELFF.

The chain carries TRBV11-3 and TRBJ2-1; no definite D call. Germline lookup yields CDR1 SGHNT and CDR2 YENEEA. V was clipped by 5 bases and J by 13 bases, with 12 bases between them. CDR3 length: 11 amino acids. CDR3: CASSRETPQFF. CDR3 nucleotide sequence: TGTGCCAGCAGCCGAGAGACTCCTCAGTTCTTC.

The chain is built from TRBV19 and TRBJ2-3, with 12 bases fitting TRBD1. Germline V lookup: CDR1 LNHDA, CDR2 SQIVND (reference sequence). CDR3 size: 11 residues. The ends lost 9 bases at V and 12 bases at J; junction bases unmatched: 4. The CDR3 DNA is TGTGCCAGAGGGACAGGGGGCTGTCAGTATTTT. This codes for CARGTGGCQYF.

This clone was detected once. The rearrangement uses TRBV15 and TRBJ2-7; TRBD1 agrees at 9 bases. CDR1 is LNHNV and CDR2 is YYDKDF in the germline V gene (reference sequence). The CDR3 totals 15 residues. V shed 0 bases, J shed 5 bases, and the junction held 5 bases outside the gene matches. The CDR3 nucleotides are TGTGCCACCAGCAGAGACTGGGGACAGGGCCACGAGCAGTACTTC. Residues: CATSRDWGQGHEQYF.

This clone was counted once. The gene calls are TRBV7-9 and TRBJ2-1; 9 bases match TRBD2. Germline CDR1 reads SEHNR; CDR2 reads FQNEAQ (reference sequence). The CDR3 covers 15 residues. The junction had 9 bases not matched to a gene; V was cut back by 6 bases and J by 6 bases. CDR3 residues: CASRGLAGSLNEQFF. For the CDR3, the DNA is TGTGCCAGCAGGGGCCTAGCGGGATCCCTCAATGAGCAGTTCTTC.

This clone was found a few times. The rearrangement joins TRBV11-3 to TRBJ2-2, with 10 bases that match TRBD2. Germline V gene lookup returns CDR1 SGHNT and CDR2 YENEEA. V trimming: 1 base; J trimming: 1 base; junction bases outside the gene matches: 9. This CDR3 spans 19 amino acids. CDR3 loop: CASSLVRLAGEVNTGELFF. For the CDR3, the DNA is TGTGCCAGCAGCTTAGTTCGGCTAGCGGGAGAAGTGAACACCGGGGAGCTGTTTTTT.

This clone came up a few times. This chain connects TRBV10-2 to TRBJ1-5; 7 bases fit TRBD1. The V gene's germline CDR1 is WSHSY and CDR2 SAAADI. V dropped 10 bases and J dropped 6; count of bases not matched to a gene: 9. The CDR3 covers 13 residues. CDR3 DNA: TGCGCCATAGCCTCACAGGGGAGTCAGCCCCAGCATTTT. This codes for CAIASQGSQPQHF.

The rearrangement joins TRBV5-1 to TRBJ1-5, with D possibly TRBD1 on 5 matching bases. V was pared by 1 base and J by 5 bases, with 16 bases between. Germline CDR1 SGHRS, CDR2 YFSETQ. This CDR3 comprises 16 residues. The CDR3 spells CASSLWGGAGDQPQHF. Written as DNA, the CDR3 is TGCGCCAGCAGCTTGTGGGGAGGGGCGGGCGATCAGCCCCAGCATTTT.

This chain links TRBV7-9 with TRBJ2-7, with TRBD2 as a possible D gene (6 bases). Germline V gene lookup returns CDR1 SEHNR and CDR2 FQNEAQ (reference sequence). V was cut by 1 base and J by 6 bases, with 13 bases left in between. CDR3 length: 14 residues. Here the CDR3 DNA reads TGTGCCAGCAGCTTAGTGACAAGTAGCGGCGAGCAGTACTTC. Protein sequence: CASSLVTSSGEQYF.

The rearrangement uses TRBV11-1 and TRBJ2-7; D perhaps matches TRBD2 (6 bases). This CDR3 spans 15 amino acids. Per the germline V gene, CDR1 is SGHAT and CDR2 is FQDESV (reference sequence). Trimming shortened V by 7 bases and J by 2 bases, and 18 bases separated the two germline ends. CDR3 bases: TGTGCCAGCACCTCTTGGGGAGCGGGCACCTACGAGCAGTACTTC. Protein: CASTSWGAGTYEQYF. Supplemented by reference TRBV11-1 and TRBJ2-7, the full variable domain reads EAEVAQSPRYKITEKSQAVAFWCDPISGHATLYWYRQILGQGPELLVQFQDESVVDDSQLPKDRFSAERLKGVDSTLKIQPAELGDSAMYLCASTSWGAGTYEQYFGPGTRLTVT.

The gene calls are TRBV3-1 (or the pseudogene TRBV3-2) and TRBJ2-7; 9 bases line up with TRBD2. Germline V gene sequence: CDR1 LGHDT, CDR2 YNNKEL (reference sequence). V was clipped by 2 bases and J by 5 bases; unmatched bases: 7. The CDR3 is made up of 15 amino acids. CDR3 DNA sequence: TGTGCCAGCAGCCAACGGGGACTAGCTCGGGACGAGCAGTACTTC. Its translation: CASSQRGLARDEQYF.

CDR3 in amino acids: CASSPRVDNEQFF. CDR3 coding DNA: TGTGCCAGCAGCCCCAGGGTCGACAATGAGCAGTTCTTC. This sequence joins TRBV11-2 and TRBJ2-1, with a possible D match to TRBD1 (5 bases). From germline, CDR1 is SGHAT and CDR2 FQNNGV. This CDR3 is 13 amino acids long. V lost 5 bases, J lost 5 bases, and 10 bases lay in between.

In its sample, this clone was seen a few times. This rearrangement joins TRBV9 to TRBJ2-5; TRBD2 agrees at 10 bases. V shed 1 base, J shed 1 base, and the junction held 4 bases outside the gene matches. CDR1 is SGDLS and CDR2 is YYNGEE in the germline V gene. CDR3 length equals 16 residues. The CDR3 sequence: CASSVRGLASQETQYF. In nucleotides, the CDR3 is TGTGCCAGCAGCGTAAGGGGACTAGCGAGCCAAGAGACCCAGTACTTC.

The CDR3: CSVAGGPFEQYF. In DNA, the CDR3 is TGCAGCGTTGCCGGGGGGCCCTTCGAGCAGTACTTC. The genes are TRBV29-1 and TRBJ2-7; maybe TRBD2 (7 bases). This CDR3 spans 12 amino acids. Germline lookup yields CDR1 SQVTM and CDR2 ANQGSEA. V shed 4 bases and J shed 6 bases, with 13 bases lying between them.

The chain uses TRBV6-5 and TRBJ2-5; D might be TRBD1 (5 bases). V lost 0 bases, J lost 4 bases, and 12 bases lay in between. Germline CDR1 and CDR2: MNHEY and SVGAGI. This CDR3 is built from 15 residues. The CDR3 loop reads CASSYSGLGAETQYF. DNA of the CDR3: TGTGCCAGCAGTTACTCGGGTTTAGGGGCAGAGACCCAGTACTTC.

The chain combines TRBV4-2 with TRBJ2-2, with D tentatively TRBD1 (5 bases). CDR3 length: 17 residues. The germline gives CDR1 LGHNA, CDR2 YNFKEQ. V lost 1 base and J lost 7, with 19 bases in between. The CDR3, as DNA: TGTGCCAGCAGCCAAGGGGGCCGACTTGCAAATGGCGGGGAGCTGTTTTTT. It is translated as CASSQGGRLANGGELFF.

The chain links TRBV14 to TRBJ2-7; D perhaps matches TRBD1 (5 bases). CDR1 and CDR2 (germline): SGHDN, FVKESK. This CDR3 spans 15 amino acids. V lost 4 bases and J 3 bases, leaving 16 bases between the germline ends. The CDR3 region is CASSPRAGPGYEQYF. Here the CDR3 DNA reads TGTGCCAGCAGCCCCCGGGCAGGGCCTGGCTACGAGCAGTACTTC.

The V call is TRBV2, the J call TRBJ2-1; TRBD2 agrees at 14 bases. This CDR3 has 16 amino acids. In germline, CDR1 is SNHLY, CDR2 FYNNEI. Trimming at V came to 5 bases and at J to 5 bases, leaving 5 bases not matched to a gene. The DNA of the CDR3 is TGTGCCAGCAGTAGCCGACTAGCGGGAGGGAACAATGAGCAGTTCTTC. It specifies CASSSRLAGGNNEQFF.

This clone was picked up one time. The chain is built from TRBV15 and TRBJ1-3; D not resolved. This CDR3 is 16 amino acids long. Trimming cost V 1 base and J 0 bases, with 10 bases left between them. Germline CDR1 LNHNV, CDR2 YYDKDF (reference sequence). CDR3 nucleotides: TGTGCCACCAGCAGAGTGTTAGACTACTCTGGAAACACCATATATTTT. This codes for CATSRVLDYSGNTIYF. The variable domain in full, with the rest retrieved from reference TRBV15 and TRBJ1-3, is DAMVIQNPRYQVTQFGKPVTLSCSQTLNHNVMYWYQQKSSQAPKLLFHYYDKDFNNEADTPDNFQSRRPNTSFCFLDIRSPGLGDTAMYLCATSRVLDYSGNTIYFGEGSWLTVV.

The CDR3 sequence: CASNYQGLNTEAFF. Written as DNA, the CDR3 is TGTGCCAGTAATTACCAGGGCTTGAACACTGAAGCTTTCTTT. This chain connects TRBV19 to TRBJ1-1; tentatively, D is TRBD1 (5 bases). The ends were cut back, 7 bases at V and 0 bases at J, with 12 bases in the middle. This CDR3 spans 14 amino acids. Germline lookup yields CDR1 LNHDA and CDR2 SQIVND (reference sequence).

The chain couples TRBV28 to TRBJ2-2; TRBD1 aligns across 11 bases. The J segment lost 5 bases and the V segment lost 5 bases, leaving 7 bases of the junction unmatched. This CDR3 has 16 residues. CDR1 is MDHEN, CDR2 SYDVKM, per germline. CDR3 coding DNA: TGTGCCAGCAGTCCCTGGACAGGGGGCGCGACCGGGGAGCTGTTTTTT. It yields the protein CASSPWTGGATGELFF.

This chain connects TRBV7-2 to TRBJ1-6; 7 nucleotides match TRBD1. The CDR3 consists of 13 residues. J was trimmed by 9 bases and V by 5 bases; bases with no gene match: 4. The V gene's germline CDR1 is SGHTA and CDR2 FQGNSA. The CDR3 region has the DNA TGTGCCAGCAGCCAGGACAGGCCTTCACCCCTCCACTTT. This gives the protein CASSQDRPSPLHF.

This chain links TRBV7-9 with TRBJ2-7, with 10 nucleotides matching TRBD1. This CDR3 region has 13 residues. After removal of 11 bases from V and 3 bases from J, the junction contained 7 bases not matched to a gene. CDR1 and CDR2 from the germline V gene are SEHNR and FQNEAQ (reference sequence). In nucleotides, the CDR3 is TGTGCCTCTTCCGGGACAGGGGACTACGAGCAGTACTTC. Its protein product is CASSGTGDYEQYF. Complete variable domain (other parts from reference TRBV7-9 and TRBJ2-7): DTGVSQNPRHKITKRGQNVTFRCDPISEHNRLYWYRQTLGQGPEFLTYFQNEAQLEKSRLLSDRFSAERPKGSFSTLEIQRTEQGDSAMYLCASSGTGDYEQYFGPGTRLTVT.

This clone has more than one count but fewer than ten. The CDR3 sequence is CASSLGLRYF. Written as DNA, the CDR3 is TGTGCCAGCAGCTTGGGACTTCGATACTTC. The V and J genes are TRBV5-5 and TRBJ2-7; D gene ambiguous. CDR3 length: 10 amino acids. The V end lost 0 bases, the J end lost 13 bases, and 8 bases lay between the germline ends. Germline lookup yields CDR1 SGHKS and CDR2 YYEKEE (reference sequence). Looking up the rest from reference TRBV5-5 and TRBJ2-7 gives the full variable domain: DAGVTQSPTHLIKTRGQQVTLRCSPISGHKSVSWYQQVLGQGPQFIFQYYEKEERGRGNFPDRFSARQFPNYSSELNVNALLLGDSALYLCASSLGLRYFGPGTRLTVT.

The chain carries TRBV5-6 and TRBJ1-3; no firm D call. With 1 base removed from V and 4 bases from J, the gap between germline ends came to 12 bases. This CDR3 has 15 residues. Germline V gives CDR1 SGHDT, CDR2 YYEEEE. CDR3 bases: TGTGCCAGCAGCTTGCTCGGAGGGTCCGGAAACACCATATATTTT. Translation: CASSLLGGSGNTIYF.

This chain's CDR3 is CASSLSGDHTQYF. The CDR3 bases are TGTGCCAGCAGTTTATCAGGGGACCATACGCAGTATTTT. The V and J genes are TRBV12-3 or TRBV12-4 and TRBJ2-3, with D perhaps TRBD1 (6 bases). Trimming removed 2 bases at V and 7 bases at J, with 10 bases between. The CDR3 spans 13 residues.

V gene TRBV7-9 combines with J gene TRBJ2-2; TRBD2 matches 15 bases. V dropped 4 bases and J dropped 2; count of bases not matched to a gene: 2. The CDR3 loop spans 17 amino acids. CDR1 is SEHNR, CDR2 FQNEAQ, per germline (reference sequence). The CDR3 sequence is CASSSGLAGGNTGELFF. DNA for the CDR3: TGTGCCAGCAGCTCGGGACTAGCGGGAGGTAACACCGGGGAGCTGTTTTTT.

The chain combines TRBV3-1 (or the pseudogene TRBV3-2) with TRBJ2-7, with 7 bases matching TRBD1. Germline loops: CDR1 LGHDT, CDR2 YNNKEL (reference sequence). This CDR3 region has 14 residues. V gave up 5 bases and J gave up 6 bases; unmatched junction bases: 10. The CDR3 loop reads CASSSPGQTVEQYF. For the CDR3, the DNA is TGTGCCAGCAGCTCTCCGGGACAGACGGTCGAGCAGTACTTC.